The 10 T cell receptor beta chains below were found in one sample sequenced in a study of blood T cell repertoires in COVID-19. Sequencing was performed with immunoSEQ multiplex PCR; in TCRdb, only in-frame clones are kept and a portion is missing. The data contain about 360,000 clones, about 88% of them singletons. Sequenced material: peripheral blood. The receptor source for this set is a woman aged 55 to 70 with COVID-19, enrolled during active disease.

This sequence joins TRBV7-2 and TRBJ1-2; 7 bases map to TRBD1. The CDR3 is 15 residues long. CDR1 is SGHTA and CDR2 is FQGNSA in the germline V gene. The ends lost 5 bases at V and 5 bases at J; junction bases unmatched: 11. The CDR3 DNA reads as TGTGCCAGCAGCCAGAGACAGGGCCGGTTATATGGCTACACCTTC. This sequence encodes CASSQRQGRLYGYTF.

V and J are TRBV5-1 and TRBJ2-5, with 13 bases identical to TRBD2. Germline assignment: CDR1 SGHRS and CDR2 YFSETQ. V lost 2 bases to trimming and J lost 2 bases; unmatched junction nucleotides: 0. This CDR3 is built from 15 residues. CDR3 sequence reads: CASSLLAGGQETQYF. As DNA, the CDR3 is TGCGCCAGCAGCTTACTAGCGGGGGGGCAAGAGACCCAGTACTTC.

The gene calls are TRBV6-2 or TRBV6-3 and TRBJ2-3; TRBD2 matches at 7 bases. V shed 4 bases and J 2 bases; nucleotides not matched to a gene: 6. This CDR3 contains 15 residues. CDR1 MNHEY and CDR2 SVGEGT come from the germline V gene. DNA for the CDR3: TGTGCCAGCAGTTTCAGCGGGGTTGACACAGATACGCAGTATTTT. Protein: CASSFSGVDTDTQYF.

The rearrangement links TRBV9 to TRBJ2-3, with D possibly matching TRBD2 (6 bases). This CDR3 contains 15 residues. With 4 bases removed from V and 2 bases from J, the gap between germline ends came to 14 bases. Looked up from germline, CDR1 is SGDLS and CDR2 is YYNGEE. Here the CDR3 DNA reads TGTGCCAGCAGCACCCGGACTATAGCCACAGATACGCAGTATTTT. It encodes CASSTRTIATDTQYF.

The rearrangement uses TRBV30 and TRBJ2-5; 9 bases match TRBD2. CDR3 length: 18 residues. Germline assignment: CDR1 GTSNPN and CDR2 SVGIG (reference sequence). V lost 2 bases and J lost 5; bases outside the gene matches: 18. Here the CDR3 DNA reads TGTGCCTGGAGTCACCGGCCCTTAATTGCGGGGGGGCGGGAGACCCAGTACTTC. Residues: CAWSHRPLIAGGRETQYF.

The chain recombines TRBV29-1 with TRBJ2-3, with 7 bases lining up with TRBD2. The CDR3 loop spans 14 amino acids. The trim removed 1 base at V and 2 bases at J, leaving 3 bases unmatched. In germline, CDR1 is SQVTM, CDR2 ANQGSEA. The CDR3 protein is CSVEGEGPTDTQYF. The CDR3, as DNA: TGCAGCGTTGAAGGGGAGGGTCCCACAGATACGCAGTATTTT.

V is TRBV10-3 and J is TRBJ2-7; unclear D gene. The CDR3 spans 11 residues. The V gene lost 3 bases and the J gene lost 6 bases, with 6 bases spanning the gap. CDR1 is ENHRY, CDR2 SYGVKD, per germline. The DNA for the CDR3 is TGTGCCATCAGTGAAGCTGGCGAGCAGTACTTC. Translation gives CAISEAGEQYF.

V is TRBV7-2 and J is TRBJ1-4, with 9 bases fitting TRBD1. J was trimmed by 8 bases and V by 5 bases; bases with no gene match: 12. This CDR3 comprises 16 residues. Per the germline V gene, CDR1 is SGHTA and CDR2 is FQGNSA. CDR3 in DNA: TGTGCCAGCAGCCCAATAAAACAGGGGGCTAGGGAAAAACTGTTTTTT. Protein: CASSPIKQGAREKLFF.

The chain links TRBV4-3 to TRBJ2-1; 7 nucleotides line up with TRBD1. Trimming cost V 0 bases and J 10 bases; bases outside gene matches: 9. There are 15 residues in the CDR3. CDR1 and CDR2 (germline): LGHNA, YSLEER. The CDR3 region is CASSQEGSGGIEQFF. Written as DNA, the CDR3 is TGCGCCAGCAGCCAAGAAGGGTCAGGGGGTATAGAGCAGTTCTTC.

The chain couples TRBV10-1 to TRBJ2-1; 10 bases align to TRBD1. The V and J ends lost 6 bases and 2 bases, in that order; junction bases with no gene match: 4. The CDR3 covers 15 residues. The germline CDR1 and CDR2 sequences are WNHNN and SYGVQD (reference sequence). CDR3 bases: TGCGCCAGCAGCGGGACAGGGGTCACCTACAATGAGCAGTTCTTC. Translated, it gives CASSGTGVTYNEQFF.